Presented here are 8 T cell receptor beta chains from one specimen sequenced in a study of T-cell reconstitution after alpha-beta-depleted transplantation in children. This sample's TCRbeta library carried unique molecular identifier barcodes. One entry per CDR3 protein results from TCRdb running MiXCR on the PCR reads. In the table there are 800,000 to 1,000,000 distinct CDR3 sequences, under 30% of which are singletons. The sequenced sample was PBMCs, mostly from graft donor cells, obtained 360 days after TCRalphabeta/CD19-depleted stem cell transplant. All receptors derive from a boy younger than two who had a stem cell transplant for SCID, so the T cells may come from the graft donor.

Only a few counts were recorded for this clonotype. The chain uses TRBV29-1 and TRBJ2-5; D is tentatively TRBD1 or TRBD2 (5 bases each). Trimming pared 2 bases from V and 4 bases from J, leaving 11 bases between. Germline V gives CDR1 SQVTM, CDR2 ANQGSEA. The CDR3 runs 13 residues. CDR3 protein: CSVEIGAGETQYF. Written as DNA, the CDR3 is TGCAGCGTTGAAATAGGGGCGGGAGAGACCCAGTACTTC. The full variable domain, its missing parts supplied by reference TRBV29-1 and TRBJ2-5, is SAVISQKPSRDICQRGTSLTIQCQVDSQVTMMFWYRQQPGQSLTLIATANQGSEATYESGFVIDKFPISRPNLTFSTLTVSNMSPEDSSIYLCSVEIGAGETQYFGPGTRLLVL.

The rearrangement links TRBV28 to TRBJ1-1; 7 positions agree with TRBD1. The V gene end was trimmed by 6 bases and the J gene end by 11 bases; junction bases not matched to a gene: 6. The CDR3 has 11 residues. CDR1 is MDHEN and CDR2 is SYDVKM in the germline V gene. In DNA, the CDR3 is TGTGCCAGCAGCCGACAGGGAAGGGCTTTCTTT. Its protein is CASSRQGRAFF.

V usage is TRBV20-1 and J usage is TRBJ1-5, with D possibly matching TRBD1 (7 bases). The DNA matches TRBJ2-3 better at its end, which makes the J call doubtful. CDR1 and CDR2 (germline): DFQATT, SNEGSKA (reference sequence). CDR3 length: 15 amino acids. The CDR3 region has the DNA TGCAGTGCTAGGCCGGCAGGGGGGCTCAATCAGCCCCAGTATTTT. Translated: CSARPAGGLNQPQYF.

The J gene is TRBJ2-1, the V gene TRBV12-3 or TRBV12-4; possibly TRBD2 for D (5 bases). V lost 3 bases and J 3 bases, leaving 9 bases between the germline ends. CDR3 size: 14 residues. CDR3 in DNA: TGTGCCAGCAGTTTTGAGGGTCTCTACAATGAGCAGTTCTTC. It encodes CASSFEGLYNEQFF.

The table lists this clonotype with many counts. The rearrangement joins TRBV5-1 to TRBJ2-3, with a possible D match to TRBD1 (8 bases). Trimming shortened V by 4 bases and J by 5 bases, and 17 bases separated the two germline ends. The CDR3 contains 15 residues. Germline assignment: CDR1 SGHRS and CDR2 YFSETQ. The CDR3 DNA reads as TGCGCCAGCAGCCCCTGGACAGGGAGGGGAGATACGCAGTATTTT. It is translated as CASSPWTGRGDTQYF.

V usage is TRBV7-9 and J usage is TRBJ2-2; weak D call: TRBD1 (5 bases). The CDR3 length is 16 residues. Germline CDR1 is SEHNR and CDR2 is FQNEAQ (reference sequence). V was trimmed by 7 bases and J by 3 bases, leaving 18 bases between them. The CDR3 nucleotides read TGTGCCAGCATCCCTTCTCAGAAAGGGGACACCGGGGAGCTGTTTTTT. This sequence encodes CASIPSQKGDTGELFF.

The chain employs TRBV15 and TRBJ2-1; a possible D gene is TRBD1 (5 bases). Per germline, CDR1 LNHNV and CDR2 YYDKDF (reference sequence). This CDR3 has 16 amino acids. Trimming pared 0 bases from V and 2 bases from J, leaving 11 bases between. DNA of the CDR3: TGTGCCACCAGCAGAGAGGGGCAAGGGGCCTACAATGAGCAGTTCTTC. This gives the protein CATSREGQGAYNEQFF.

The chain is built from TRBV20-1 and TRBJ2-2, with 7 bases aligning to TRBD1. Trimming cost V 6 bases and J 3 bases; bases outside gene matches: 7. This CDR3 region has 14 residues. CDR1 and CDR2 from the germline V gene are DFQATT and SNEGSKA (reference sequence). The CDR3 loop reads CSANPGTDTGELFF. The CDR3 DNA reads as TGCAGTGCAAATCCCGGGACAGACACCGGGGAGCTGTTTTTT.